What follows are 11 T cell receptor beta chains derived from one specimen sequenced in a study of T cell changes during pregnancy in multiple sclerosis (dated 2019 in TCRdb). Libraries were built with the immunoSEQ multiplex PCR assay. TCRdb took over this immuneACCESS table, retaining in-frame rearrangements with V and J assigned. Such tables are incomplete; in checked studies, under half of the missing clones stem from an unresolved V gene, and the remainder is unexplained. The sample contains about 41,000 clones, 85% to 95% of them found a single time. The top ten hold roughly 7.2% of the sample. The sample in question was CD8+ T cells from peripheral blood mononuclear cells, obtained in the third trimester of pregnancy. The receptors originated from a female donor with multiple sclerosis, enrolled in a pregnancy study.

CDR3 loop: CASSRVRQDNYEQYF. CDR3 bases: TGTGCCAGCAGTCGCGTCAGACAGGACAACTACGAGCAGTACTTC. The V call is TRBV6-6, the J call TRBJ2-7; D is possibly TRBD1 (6 bases). Germline V gives CDR1 MNHNY, CDR2 SVGAGI (reference sequence). The CDR3 extends over 15 amino acids. The V end was cut by 5 bases, the J end by 3 bases, with 17 bases between.

V gene TRBV11-2 combines with J gene TRBJ1-1; no firm D call. V shed 5 bases and J shed 4 bases, with 5 bases lying between them. CDR1 and CDR2 from the germline V gene are SGHAT and FQNNGV. This CDR3 has 11 residues. The DNA for the CDR3 is TGTGCCAGCAGCCCAGGCACTGAAGCTTTCTTT. It codes for CASSPGTEAFF. The variable domain in full, completed from reference TRBV11-2 and TRBJ1-1, reads EAGVAQSPRYKIIEKRQSVAFWCNPISGHATLYWYQQILGQGPKLLIQFQNNGVVDDSQLPKDRFSAERLKGVDSTLKIQPAKLEDSAVYLCASSPGTEAFFGQGTRLTVV.

The rearrangement uses TRBV4-2 and TRBJ2-2; 7 nucleotides match TRBD1. Germline V gene lookup returns CDR1 LGHNA and CDR2 YNFKEQ. This CDR3 region has 15 residues. V dropped 8 bases and J dropped 0; count of bases not matched to a gene: 6. Here the CDR3 DNA reads TGTGCCAGCGCTGAGGGGACAGCGAACACCGGGGAGCTGTTTTTT. The encoded protein is CASAEGTANTGELFF.

The chain is built from TRBV9 and TRBJ2-5, with 9 bases matching TRBD1. Germline CDR1 is SGDLS and CDR2 is YYNGEE. There are 14 residues in the CDR3. Trimming took 3 bases from V and 1 from J; bases not matched to a gene: 1. The CDR3 sequence is CASSEGQGQETQYF. CDR3 nucleotide sequence: TGTGCCAGCAGCGAGGGACAGGGCCAAGAGACCCAGTACTTC.

The V gene is TRBV2, the J gene TRBJ2-5; TRBD1 aligns across 7 bases. This CDR3 contains 13 residues. The ends lost 6 bases at V and 5 bases at J; junction bases unmatched: 6. Germline V gene sequence: CDR1 SNHLY, CDR2 FYNNEI. DNA for the CDR3: TGTGCCAGCAGGACAGGGCCAGGGGAGACCCAGTACTTC. Protein product: CASRTGPGETQYF.

There are a few counts of this clone. The CDR3 spells CASGAGGEDEQFF. The CDR3 DNA follows: TGTGCCAGCGGCGCGGGGGGGGAGGATGAGCAGTTCTTC. This chain joins TRBV6-4 and TRBJ2-1, with 9 bases matching TRBD2. J was trimmed by 8 bases and V by 8 bases; bases with no gene match: 7. The length of the CDR3 is 13 residues. Germline loops: CDR1 MRHNA, CDR2 SNTAGT.

The chain combines TRBV7-3 with TRBJ2-2, with D uncertain. The CDR3 is 14 amino acids. The germline V gene has CDR1 SGHTA and CDR2 FQGTGA. Trimming removed 2 bases at V and 1 base at J, with 5 bases between. This CDR3 is CASSLAGNTGELFF. The CDR3 nucleotides are TGTGCCAGCAGCTTAGCAGGGAACACCGGGGAGCTGTTTTTT.

The chain combines TRBV7-3 with TRBJ2-5; 7 bases map to TRBD2. From germline, CDR1 is SGHTA and CDR2 FQGTGA. This CDR3 spans 15 amino acids. The J segment lost 4 bases and the V segment lost 5 bases, leaving 10 bases of the junction unmatched. The CDR3, as DNA: TGTGCCAGCAGCCCGACTGGGACTATCGGAGAGACCCAGTACTTC. Its translation is CASSPTGTIGETQYF.

The rearrangement joins TRBV2 to TRBJ2-5; TRBD2 matches 13 bases. CDR1 is SNHLY, CDR2 FYNNEI, per germline. The trim removed 4 bases at V and 5 bases at J, leaving 4 bases unmatched. The CDR3 length is 15 residues. CDR3: CASSGTSGSEETQYF. The CDR3 DNA sequence: TGTGCCAGCAGTGGGACTAGCGGGAGTGAGGAGACCCAGTACTTC.

This clone was seen a single time. This chain connects TRBV27 to TRBJ2-7, with TRBD1 matching over 9 bases. The V gene's germline CDR1 is MNHEY and CDR2 SMNVEV (reference sequence). V shed 8 bases, J shed 7 bases, and the junction held 9 bases outside the gene matches. The CDR3 length is 13 residues. The CDR3 sequence: CASGTGTGSEQYF. DNA for the CDR3: TGTGCCAGCGGTACCGGGACAGGGAGTGAGCAGTACTTC.

The rearrangement links TRBV29-1 to TRBJ1-2; the D is unclear. This CDR3 contains 11 residues. The V and J ends lost 4 bases and 4 bases respectively, with 7 bases between them. Germline CDR1 SQVTM, CDR2 ANQGSEA. The CDR3 is CSVGAGYGYTF. The CDR3 region has the DNA TGCAGCGTTGGGGCAGGCTATGGCTACACCTTC.